This TCR beta chain was captured by sequencing in a study of shared clonotypes between healthy human individuals (dated by TCRdb to about 2020). Turning to the overall study: The cohort included a few men and a couple of women between 18 and 49 years of age. Between about 0.8 and 9 billion PBMCs per donor were obtained by leukapheresis. To increase sequencing depth and limit assay-specific biases, different laboratories used diverse techniques to prepare libraries and sequence TCR repertoires. The study deeply sequenced blood TCR repertoires of five healthy adults to estimate repertoire size and the extent of clonotype sharing between individuals. For each donor, CD4 naive and CD4 memory were each given three plates, CD8 naive was given two plates, and CD8 memory was given one plate. The paper as a whole reports these results and caveats: The genetic and exposure-history diversity represented was limited by the small number of donors. Based on pairwise subsampling, the degree of clonotype sharing among donors was expected to be affected by sequencing depth. Compared with non-shared clonotypes, the clonotypes found in all four sorted-subset donors had higher generation probabilities. Sampling was restricted to blood, and TCR repertoires in tissue are likely to differ from TCR repertoires in blood. About 5% of naive CD4, 3.5% of naive CD8, 2.3% of memory CD4, and 0.4% of memory CD8 clonotypes were shared across several donors. Even with the large sequencing depth, rarefaction of the sorted-subset datasets indicated that sequencing was incomplete. Naive subsets generally had larger estimated clonotype richness than memory subsets.

Using the deep immunoSEQ assay, multiplex PCR amplified TCR CDR3 regions from genomic DNA. Extracted genomic DNA from each cell subset was distributed evenly across all wells of several immunoSEQ 96-well plates, and each plate was treated as a replicate. Each replicate PCR for sorted subsets received roughly 0.2 ug genomic DNA, equal to roughly 30,000 T cell genomes. Purified libraries were quantified with a Qubit 3.0 fluorometer, sized on a Bioanalyzer 2100, and re-quantified with the KAPA Library Quantification kit. Every immunoSEQ 96-well plate was sequenced on a dedicated single-read 150-cycle Illumina NextSeq 550 flow cell. In the paper's pipeline: Because the immunoSEQ output held only junctional sequences and lacked quality scores, the filtering could not match the filtering applied to full-length reads. Sequences were annotated with PyIR, a Python wrapper for IgBLAST v1.9, and V/J genes and CDR3 were assigned using IMGT germline references. Reads were filtered out if the reads had weak V/J assignments (E-value above 1e-6), no CDR3, stop codons, out-of-frame junctions, or ambiguous translated residues. V3J clonotypes were defined by identical inferred V gene, J gene, and CDR3 amino acid sequence. To compute the percentage overlap between repertoires, the number of shared unique clonotypes was divided by the size of the smaller repertoire. Repertoire richness was assessed with RTK rarefaction, the Chao1 estimator, and Recon v2.1 estimates of unobserved clonotypes. Generation probabilities were computed with OLGA for all TCRbeta clonotypes obtained by the gDNA method from a handful of donors. TCRdb took this table from immuneACCESS and kept in-frame rearrangements with V and J called. Such tables lack part of the clones; where checked against another copy, unresolved V genes explain under half of the gap, and the rest is unexplained. V and J calls and clone size are those listed in that table; D and trimming were worked out from the DNA. The sample table shows approximately 1.4 million clones, and under 99% are seen once. Around 0.47% of the sample goes to the ten largest clones.

Details on this clone: Its cognate antigen has yet to be identified. Qualities for individual bases were not recorded, and no much larger clone is one base off. The sample contains more than one DNA sequence encoding this CDR3.

Healthy HIV-negative adults with no recently reported acute infections or vaccinations were included as donors. Only Caucasian adults living in Nashville, Tennessee, USA were represented among the donors. CD4+ T cells were enriched by magnetic negative selection, after which naive cells were positively selected on CD45RA and the negative fraction was taken as the memory subset. Blood was obtained by leukapheresis, after which PBMCs were separated by Ficoll-Histopaque density gradient centrifugation and cryopreserved in liquid nitrogen vapor phase. Purity and quantity of every magnetically sorted T cell population were checked by analytical flow cytometry. Each sorted fraction had its genomic DNA isolated and then quantified by UV absorbance on a Nanodrop 2000c. The CDR3 has 14 amino acids, counting the end cysteine and phenylalanine. Kept here is only the CDR3 DNA, which spans 42 bases and is read in frame from base 1. The germline V gene (reference sequence) yields LNHDA for CDR1 and SQIVND for CDR2. Trimmed from V: 6 bases; trimmed from J: 3 bases; junction bases lacking a gene match: 2.

In this chain, TRBV19 is recombined with TRBJ2-2, and TRBD1 aligns with 9 junction nucleotides. This TCR came from a young man in good health. The material sequenced was naive CD4+ T cells sorted from blood. The cell subset or site label here, explained by the study, means: CD45RA+ positively selected. The DNA sequence is TGTGCCAGTAGCGACAGGGGGGACACCGGGGAGCTGTTTTTT. This translates into CASSDRGDTGELFF.